Listed below are T cell receptor beta chains from one sample, sequenced in a study of cytomegalovirus exposure and HLA in healthy donors. Data came from immunoSEQ multiplex PCR; TCRdb stores just in-frame clones and leaves some out. The sample comprises about 130,000 clones, approximately 81% of which are singletons, and about 0.71% rests with the top ten. Input material: PBMCs. These receptors originate from a man between 18 and 29 years old in good health and CMV-seronegative. The CDR3 runs from the conserved cysteine through the conserved F or W. The D gene is left open where the match is weak. Expanded clones are given a class, and other clones once, few, many or no size at all.

D gene	clone size	V gene	J gene	CDR3 DNA	CDR3 protein
NA	NA	TRBV7-8	TRBJ1-6	TGTGCCAGCATCTCAGGGATTAATTCACCCCTCCACTTT	CASISGINSPLHF
NA	NA	TRBV28	TRBJ1-6	TGTGCCAGCAGTACTCAGGTACCCCTCCACTTT	CASSTQVPLHF
TRBD2	NA	TRBV28	TRBJ2-7	TGTGCCAGCAGCTCGACTAGCGGGTCCGTCTACGAGCAGTACTTC	CASSSTSGSVYEQYF
NA	NA	TRBV7-2	TRBJ2-5	TGTGCCAGCAGCTTGGAGGGGCGGGCAGAAGAGACCCAGTACTTC	CASSLEGRAEETQYF
TRBD1	once	TRBV7-9	TRBJ2-7	TGTGCCAGCAGGAGAAACGGGACAGGGTCATACGAGCAGTACTTC	CASRRNGTGSYEQYF
NA	NA	TRBV15	TRBJ1-1	TGTGCCACCAGCAGTGGGAGTCCGAACACTGAAGCTTTCTTT	CATSSGSPNTEAFF
NA	NA	TRBV2	TRBJ2-3	TGTGCCAGCAGTGGACAGTCCACAGATACGCAGTATTTT	CASSGQSTDTQYF
NA	NA	TRBV5-4	TRBJ2-1	TGTGCCAGCAGCTTAGACAGAAATGAGCAGTTCTTC	CASSLDRNEQFF
NA	NA	TRBV9	TRBJ1-2	TGTGCCAGCAGCGTAGGGGCCTCTTCAGTCGGCTATGGCTACACCTTC	CASSVGASSVGYGYTF
TRBD1	NA	TRBV9	TRBJ1-1	TGTGCCAGCAGCTATATCGGGACAGACTTTTTTGAAGCTTTCTTT	CASSYIGTDFFEAFF
NA	NA	TRBV5-1	TRBJ1-5	TGCGCCAGCAGCTTGTACCCTACGGGAGTGGGTAGCAATCAGCCCCAGCATTTT	CASSLYPTGVGSNQPQHF
TRBD1	NA	TRBV28	TRBJ1-1	TGTGCCAGCAATCAGGGGGCCACTGAAGCTTTCTTT	CASNQGATEAFF
TRBD1	NA	TRBV7-8	TRBJ1-4	TGTGCCAGCAGCCCAGAGGGGGCAGACAATGAAAAACTGTTTTTT	CASSPEGADNEKLFF
NA	NA	TRBV30	TRBJ2-3	TGTGCCTGGGGCTTGATTTCGCAGTATTTT	CAWGLISQYF
TRBD2	NA	TRBV14	TRBJ2-7	TGTGCCAGCAGCCAAGATCCCGGGGGGGCGTACGAGCAGTACTTC	CASSQDPGGAYEQYF
TRBD2	NA	TRBV7-2	TRBJ2-1	TGTGCCAGCAGCTTAATAAGCGGGGGGGCAGGGAATGAGCAGTTCTTC	CASSLISGGAGNEQFF
TRBD1	NA	TRBV28	TRBJ1-1	TGTGCCAGCACCGAATCCTTACAGGGGTTTCAAGCTTTCTTT	CASTESLQGFQAFF
TRBD1	NA	TRBV7-9	TRBJ1-2	TGTGCCAGCAGCCGACAGGGGTTTTTGGACTATGGCTACACCTTC	CASSRQGFLDYGYTF
NA	NA	TRBV7-8	TRBJ1-1	TGTGCCAGCAGCCACCTGGGGGGGGGCGGAAGGAACACTGAAGCTTTCTTT	CASSHLGGGGRNTEAFF
TRBD1	NA	TRBV6-5	TRBJ2-7	TGTGCCAGCAGTTACCAGCGGACAGGGAATTTCGCCCAGTACTTC	CASSYQRTGNFAQYF
NA	NA	TRBV19	TRBJ1-5	TGTGCCAGCAGTACAGGGAAGGGGCAGCCCCAGCATTTT	CASSTGKGQPQHF
TRBD2	once	TRBV7-2	TRBJ2-3	TGTGCCAGCAGCTTGACCGGGACTAGCGGGGGGGCCTTCGCAGATACGCAGTATTTT	CASSLTGTSGGAFADTQYF
NA	once	TRBV11-2	TRBJ1-6	TGTGCCAGCAGCTTAGACCGCCGGAATTCACCCCTCCACTTT	CASSLDRRNSPLHF
NA	NA	TRBV6-6	TRBJ1-2	TGTGCCAGCAGTTACTTGGGGGGGAGCGATGGCTACACCTTC	CASSYLGGSDGYTF
NA	NA	TRBV18	TRBJ1-1	TGTGCCAGCTCACCAGGAGTATTGGGGGGGAAAACTGAAGCTTTCTTT	CASSPGVLGGKTEAFF